These 21 T cell receptor beta chains were all obtained from the same sample, sequenced in a study of T-cell reconstitution after alpha-beta-depleted transplantation in children (TCRdb year 2016). The treatment or condition label for this specimen denotes: allogeneic hematopoietic cell transplantation with graft depleted of TCRalphabeta T cells and CD19 B cells. Libraries were made using PCR. TCRdb shows the sequencer as Illumina HiSeq 2500. TCR libraries were prepared with molecular barcoding, using unique molecular identifiers to normalize TCRbeta repertoire quantification. TCRdb reanalyzed the raw reads on its own, using fastp at Q25 for trimming and MiXCR for clone calling, and kept in-frame beta chains. When rows share a CDR3 protein, they turn into one entry using the most common DNA and genes. Across this sample there are about 200,000 distinct CDR3 sequences, with under 8.5% seen only once. Less than 7% of the sample comes from the top ten.

The starting material was PBMCs, obtained before TCRalphabeta/CD19-depleted stem cell transplant. The receptors here all came from a boy aged 2-9 years with acute lymphoblastic leukemia, due to receive a stem cell transplant.

This clonotype was counted only a few times. The chain uses TRBV20-1 and TRBJ2-1; TRBD2 agrees at 8 bases. CDR3 length: 17 residues. V trimming: 4 bases; J trimming: 6 bases; junction bases outside the gene matches: 17. CDR1 and CDR2 from the germline V gene are DFQATT and SNEGSKA (reference sequence). The CDR3: CSATPPRGGLVGNEQFF. The CDR3 nucleotides read TGCAGTGCTACTCCCCCTAGGGGGGGACTAGTGGGCAATGAGCAGTTCTTC.

This clonotype occurred many times. The gene calls are TRBV24-1 and TRBJ1-1; TRBD1 agrees at 8 bases. Germline V gene sequence: CDR1 KGHDR, CDR2 SFDVKD. V trimming: 5 bases; J trimming: 1 base; junction bases outside the gene matches: 2. The CDR3 loop spans 14 amino acids. CDR3 coding DNA: TGTGCCACCAGTGCGACAGGGGAGAACACTGAAGCTTTCTTT. It encodes CATSATGENTEAFF.

This clonotype was recorded a few times. J is TRBJ2-3 and V is TRBV27; 8 bases are a match to TRBD2. CDR1 and CDR2 from the germline V gene are MNHEY and SMNVEV (reference sequence). This CDR3 contains 16 residues. J lost 5 bases, V lost 5 bases, and 12 bases had no gene match. The CDR3: CASSPVAGFLEDTQYF. For the CDR3, the DNA is TGTGCCAGCAGTCCCGTAGCGGGATTTTTGGAAGATACGCAGTATTTT.

This clonotype appeared many times. This chain joins TRBV29-1 and TRBJ2-7; D gene ambiguous. V was pared by 7 bases and J by 3 bases, with 13 bases between. The CDR3 covers 12 residues. Germline lookup yields CDR1 SQVTM and CDR2 ANQGSEA. The CDR3 is CSAVTNGYEQYF. The DNA for the CDR3 is TGCAGCGCTGTGACGAACGGCTACGAGCAGTACTTC.

Comments on this clonotype: The conserved phenylalanine or tryptophan normally closing the CDR3 is absent here, so this likely arose from a read error. This chain joins TRBV10-3 and TRBJ1-1; possible D gene TRBD1, 5 bases. CDR1 and CDR2 from the germline V gene are ENHRY and SYGVKD. The CDR3 is 13 amino acids. Between the trimmed V and J ends, which lost 4 bases and 1 base, there was a span of 7 bases. CDR3 sequence (DNA): TGTGCCATCAGTGTTGGGGCGAACACTGAAGCTTTCTCT. As protein: CAISVGANTEAFS.

This clonotype came up many times. The rearrangement links TRBV11-2 to TRBJ2-3, with 7 positions matching TRBD2. The CDR3 sequence is 16 residues long. CDR1 SGHAT and CDR2 FQNNGV come from the germline V gene. Losses at the gene ends were 3 bases for V and 7 bases for J; bases not matched to a gene: 13. DNA of the CDR3: TGTGCCAGCAGCTTGAGTATCCTAGCGGCTGGGAATACGCAGTATTTT. It codes for CASSLSILAAGNTQYF.

This clonotype was found a few times. The rearrangement joins TRBV7-4 to TRBJ2-7, with 7 positions matching TRBD2. Germline assignment: CDR1 SGHVT and CDR2 SQSDAQ. The CDR3 is 14 residues long. V shed 2 bases and J 7 bases; nucleotides not matched to a gene: 8. The CDR3 reads CASSLKAGLREQYF. CDR3 DNA sequence: TGTGCCAGCAGCTTAAAAGCGGGACTTAGAGAGCAGTACTTC.

This clonotype was found many times. The V gene is TRBV12-3 or TRBV12-4, the J gene TRBJ1-3; the D is unclear. Trimming pared 4 bases from V and 4 bases from J, leaving 11 bases between. The CDR3 has 14 amino acids. CDR3 residues: CASSSEDGGNTIYF. The CDR3 bases are TGTGCCAGCAGTTCCGAGGACGGCGGAAACACCATATATTTT.

This clonotype was picked up many times. The chain recombines TRBV6-5 with TRBJ2-1, with a possible D match to TRBD1 (6 bases). Germline V gene lookup returns CDR1 MNHEY and CDR2 SVGAGI. The CDR3 loop spans 15 amino acids. V was shortened by 2 bases and J by 4 bases, with 12 bases between the two germline ends. The CDR3 sequence: CASSYRQGLYNEQFF. CDR3 in DNA: TGTGCCAGCAGTTACCGGCAGGGGTTATACAATGAGCAGTTCTTC.

This clonotype appeared many times. The chain recombines TRBV10-3 with TRBJ2-3; D is ambiguous. The CDR3 sequence is 14 residues long. Germline assignment: CDR1 ENHRY and CDR2 SYGVKD. Trimming took off 2 bases at V and 2 bases at J, with 8 bases between the two ends. The CDR3 is CAISEPHHTDTQYF. CDR3 bases: TGTGCCATCAGTGAGCCCCACCACACAGATACGCAGTATTTT.

V gene TRBV10-3 combines with J gene TRBJ1-5; TRBD1 aligns across 7 bases. The CDR3 runs to 14 residues. Germline trimming cut 0 bases from V and 9 bases from J; bases unmatched to any gene: 5. Germline V gene sequence: CDR1 ENHRY, CDR2 SYGVKD. In DNA form, the CDR3 reads TGTGCCATCAGTGAGTCCAGGGGGGGAATGCCCCAGCATTTT. Encoded protein: CAISESRGGMPQHF.

This chain connects TRBV7-2 to TRBJ2-1; 8 bases map to TRBD2. V shed 5 bases and J 1 base; nucleotides not matched to a gene: 7. Germline CDR1 and CDR2: SGHTA and FQGNSA. The CDR3 has 16 amino acids. The CDR3: CASSPGVAGSYNEQFF. DNA for the CDR3: TGTGCCAGCAGCCCCGGTGTAGCGGGATCCTACAATGAGCAGTTCTTC.

At least ten counts were recorded for this clonotype. This chain joins TRBV29-1 and TRBJ2-7, with D perhaps matching TRBD1 (5 bases). From germline, CDR1 is SQVTM and CDR2 ANQGSEA. Trimming took 4 bases from V and 2 from J, leaving 9 bases between them. This CDR3 region has 12 residues. The CDR3 protein is CSVGPDTYEQYF. For the CDR3, the DNA is TGCAGCGTTGGTCCGGACACCTACGAGCAGTACTTC.

This clonotype came up many times. The J gene is TRBJ2-5, the V gene TRBV28, with 16 bases aligning to TRBD2. Germline V gene sequence: CDR1 MDHEN, CDR2 SYDVKM. This CDR3 has 18 amino acids. J gave up 6 bases and V 7 bases, and 14 bases lay outside the gene matches. The CDR3 DNA sequence: TGTGCCAGCACCAGCACCGGGACTAGCGGGGGGGCGTTTAAGACCCAGTACTTC. Translating it yields CASTSTGTSGGAFKTQYF.

This clonotype was seen repeatedly, ten times or more. The V gene is TRBV27, the J gene TRBJ2-1, with 12 bases identical to TRBD1. From germline, CDR1 is MNHEY and CDR2 SMNVEV (reference sequence). With 4 bases clipped from V and 4 bases from J, the junction kept 2 bases outside the gene matches. The CDR3 is 15 amino acids. This chain's CDR3 is CASSWGQGAYNEQFF. CDR3 sequence (DNA): TGTGCCAGCAGTTGGGGACAGGGGGCTTACAATGAGCAGTTCTTC.

This clonotype was picked up many times. The rearrangement uses TRBV27 and TRBJ2-1; D uncertain. Trimming left V 4 bases short and J 5 bases short, with 12 bases between. The CDR3 runs to 14 residues. Germline-derived CDR1 and CDR2 are MNHEY and SMNVEV (reference sequence). This chain's CDR3 is CASSSGKWHNEQFF. The CDR3, as DNA: TGTGCCAGCAGTTCGGGTAAATGGCACAATGAGCAGTTCTTC.

The chain has TRBV7-2 and TRBJ2-7, with 8 bases fitting TRBD1. The trim removed 4 bases at V and 2 bases at J, leaving 4 bases unmatched. In germline, CDR1 is SGHTA, CDR2 FQGNSA. This CDR3 contains 14 residues. The CDR3 region has the DNA TGTGCCAGCAGCTGGACAGGGAATGCCTACGAGCAGTACTTC. This gives the protein CASSWTGNAYEQYF. The entire variable domain, with the rest obtained from reference TRBV7-2 and TRBJ2-7, is as follows: GAGVSQSPSNKVTEKGKDVELRCDPISGHTALYWYRQSLGQGLEFLIYFQGNSAPDKSGLPSDRFSAERTGGSVSTLTIQRTQQEDSAVYLCASSWTGNAYEQYFGPGTRLTVT.

This clonotype was detected ten times or more. V is TRBV7-9 and J is TRBJ2-5; no firm D call. Germline V gene sequence: CDR1 SEHNR, CDR2 FQNEAQ (reference sequence). The CDR3 contains 12 residues. V was pared by 5 bases and J by 2 bases, with 6 bases between. In nucleotides, the CDR3 is TGTGCCAGCAGCACATTGCAAGAGACCCAGTACTTC. This sequence encodes CASSTLQETQYF.

This clonotype was picked up a small number of times. A much more abundant neighbour one base away suggests this may be a read error. The rearrangement joins TRBV4-3 to TRBJ2-1, with D unclear. This CDR3 comprises 14 residues. Trimming cost V 4 bases and J 4 bases, with 11 bases left between them. Germline CDR1 reads LGHNA; CDR2 reads YSLEER. The CDR3: CASSRARIYNEQFF. The CDR3 DNA follows: TGCGCCAGCAGCCGGGCCAGGATATACAATGAGCAGTTCTTC.

The sample holds a few counts of this clonotype. The J gene is TRBJ2-5, the V gene TRBV5-1; D is unclear. Germline assignment: CDR1 SGHRS and CDR2 YFSETQ. There are 12 residues in the CDR3. The V gene lost 3 bases and the J gene lost 4 bases, with 7 bases spanning the gap. The CDR3 spells CASSSSLETQYF. The CDR3, as DNA: TGCGCCAGCAGCTCCTCTTTAGAGACCCAGTACTTC.

This clonotype occurred many times. The chain combines TRBV6-2 or TRBV6-3 with TRBJ1-5, with D hard to call. Trimming stripped 0 bases from V and 1 base from J, with 7 bases between. There are 15 residues in the CDR3. The germline V gene encodes CDR1 MNHEY and CDR2 SVGEGT. The CDR3 DNA reads TGTGCCAGCAGTTACTCCTTGAGCAGCAATCAGCCCCAGCATTTT. This translates into CASSYSLSSNQPQHF.